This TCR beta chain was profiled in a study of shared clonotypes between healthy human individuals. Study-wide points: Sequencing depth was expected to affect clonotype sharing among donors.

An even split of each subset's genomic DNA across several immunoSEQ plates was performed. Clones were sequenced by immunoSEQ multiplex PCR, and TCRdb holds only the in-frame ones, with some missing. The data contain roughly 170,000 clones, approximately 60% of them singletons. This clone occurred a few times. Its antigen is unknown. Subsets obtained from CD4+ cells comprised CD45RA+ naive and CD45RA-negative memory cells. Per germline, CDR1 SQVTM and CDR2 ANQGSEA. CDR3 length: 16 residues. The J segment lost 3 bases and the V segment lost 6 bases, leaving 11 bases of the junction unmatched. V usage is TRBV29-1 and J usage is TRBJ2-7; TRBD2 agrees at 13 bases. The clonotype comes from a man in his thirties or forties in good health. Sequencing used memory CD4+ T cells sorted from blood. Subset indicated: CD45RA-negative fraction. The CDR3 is CSVAPGLAGMIYEQYF. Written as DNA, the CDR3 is TGCAGCGTGGCCCCGGGACTAGCGGGGATGATCTACGAGCAGTACTTC.